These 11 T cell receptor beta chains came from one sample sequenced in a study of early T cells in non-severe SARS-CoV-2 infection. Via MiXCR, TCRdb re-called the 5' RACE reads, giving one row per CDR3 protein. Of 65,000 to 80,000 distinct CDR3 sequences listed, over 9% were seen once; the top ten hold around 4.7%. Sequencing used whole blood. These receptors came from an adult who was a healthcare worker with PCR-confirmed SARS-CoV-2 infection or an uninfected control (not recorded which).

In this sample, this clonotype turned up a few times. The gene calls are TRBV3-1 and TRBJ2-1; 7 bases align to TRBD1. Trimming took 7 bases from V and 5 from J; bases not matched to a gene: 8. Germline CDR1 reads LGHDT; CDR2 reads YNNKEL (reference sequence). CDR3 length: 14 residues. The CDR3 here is CASNSRDRDNEQFF. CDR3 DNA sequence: TGTGCCAGCAACTCCCGGGACAGAGACAATGAGCAGTTCTTC.

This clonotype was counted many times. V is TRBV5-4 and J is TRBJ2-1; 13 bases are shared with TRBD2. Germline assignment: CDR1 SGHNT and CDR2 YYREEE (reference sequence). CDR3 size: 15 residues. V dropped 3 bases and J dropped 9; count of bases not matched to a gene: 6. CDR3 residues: CASSYTSGGAGEQFF. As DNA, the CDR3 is TGTGCCAGCAGCTACACTAGCGGGGGGGCCGGTGAGCAGTTCTTC.

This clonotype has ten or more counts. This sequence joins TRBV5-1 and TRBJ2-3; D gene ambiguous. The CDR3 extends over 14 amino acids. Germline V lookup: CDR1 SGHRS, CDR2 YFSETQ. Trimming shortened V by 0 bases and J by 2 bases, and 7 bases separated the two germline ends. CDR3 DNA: TGCGCCAGCAGCTTGGGATTGGACACAGATACGCAGTATTTT. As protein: CASSLGLDTDTQYF. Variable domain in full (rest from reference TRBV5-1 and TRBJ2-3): KAGVTQTPRYLIKTRGQQVTLSCSPISGHRSVSWYQQTPGQGLQFLFEYFSETQRNKGNFPGRFSGRQFSNSRSEMNVSTLELGDSALYLCASSLGLDTDTQYFGPGTRLTVL.

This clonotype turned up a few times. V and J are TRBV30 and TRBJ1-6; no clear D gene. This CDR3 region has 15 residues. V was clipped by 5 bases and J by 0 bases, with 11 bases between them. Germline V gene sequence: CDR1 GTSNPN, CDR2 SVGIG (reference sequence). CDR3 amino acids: CAWDDSSSYNSPLHF. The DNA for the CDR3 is TGTGCCTGGGACGACTCTAGCTCCTATAATTCACCCCTCCACTTT.

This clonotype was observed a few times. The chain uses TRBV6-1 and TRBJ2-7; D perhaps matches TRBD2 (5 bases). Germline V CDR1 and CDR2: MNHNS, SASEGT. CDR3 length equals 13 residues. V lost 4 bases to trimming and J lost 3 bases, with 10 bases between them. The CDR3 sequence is CASSGEGRYEQYF. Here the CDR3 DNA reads TGTGCCAGCAGTGGTGAGGGCCGCTACGAGCAGTACTTC.

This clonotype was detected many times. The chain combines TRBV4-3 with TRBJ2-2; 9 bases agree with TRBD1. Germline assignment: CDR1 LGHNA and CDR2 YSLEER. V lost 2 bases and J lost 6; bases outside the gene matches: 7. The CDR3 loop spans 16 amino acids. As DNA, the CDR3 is TGCGCCAGCAGCCAAAGTCGGACAGGGGTGGCCGGGGAGCTGTTTTTT. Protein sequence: CASSQSRTGVAGELFF.

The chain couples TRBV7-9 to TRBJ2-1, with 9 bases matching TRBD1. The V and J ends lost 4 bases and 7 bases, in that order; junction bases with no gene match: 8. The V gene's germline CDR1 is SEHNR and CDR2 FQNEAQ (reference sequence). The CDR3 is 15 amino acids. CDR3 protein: CASSSPDRGGNEQFF. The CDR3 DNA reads TGTGCCAGCAGCTCCCCCGACAGGGGGGGAAATGAGCAGTTCTTC.

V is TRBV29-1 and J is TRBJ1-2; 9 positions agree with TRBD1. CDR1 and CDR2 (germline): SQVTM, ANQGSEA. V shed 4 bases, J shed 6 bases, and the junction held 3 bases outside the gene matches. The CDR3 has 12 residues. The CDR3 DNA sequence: TGCAGCGTTGCCGACAGGGGGGATGGCTACACCTTC. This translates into CSVADRGDGYTF.

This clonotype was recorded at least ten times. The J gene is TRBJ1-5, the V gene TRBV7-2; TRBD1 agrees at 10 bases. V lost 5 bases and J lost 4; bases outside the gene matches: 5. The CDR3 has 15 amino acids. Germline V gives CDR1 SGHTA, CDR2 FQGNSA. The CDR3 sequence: CASSNRDRGNQPQHF. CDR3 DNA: TGTGCCAGCAGCAACCGGGACAGGGGAAATCAGCCCCAGCATTTT.

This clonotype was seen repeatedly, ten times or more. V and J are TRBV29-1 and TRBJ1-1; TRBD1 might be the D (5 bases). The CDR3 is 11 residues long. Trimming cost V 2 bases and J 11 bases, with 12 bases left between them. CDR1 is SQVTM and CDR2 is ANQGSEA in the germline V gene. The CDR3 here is CSVEWGIEAFF. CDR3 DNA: TGCAGCGTTGAATGGGGGATCGAGGCTTTCTTT.

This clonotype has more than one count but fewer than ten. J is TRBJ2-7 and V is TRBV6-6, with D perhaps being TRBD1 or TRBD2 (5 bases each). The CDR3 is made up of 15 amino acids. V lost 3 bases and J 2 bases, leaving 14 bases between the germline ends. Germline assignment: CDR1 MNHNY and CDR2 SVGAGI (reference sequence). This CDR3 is CASSYSRDGAYEQYF. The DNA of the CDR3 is TGTGCCAGCAGTTATTCCCGGGACGGCGCCTACGAGCAGTACTTC.